The source of this TCR beta chain is a study of cytomegalovirus exposure and HLA in healthy donors (dated by TCRdb to the late 2010s). Regarding the complete study: In an earlier analysis of approximately 640 of the donors, 276 Gb of sequence data and 117 million unique TCR beta sequences from roughly 180 million T cells were reported. An early release covering over 500 HLA-typed donors comprised roughly 300 gigabases of sequencing data and approximately 85 million unique TCR sequences. The genetic ancestry cluster associated with self-reported Caucasian donors included 65% to 90% of the approximately 400 genotyped donors. The study aimed to test whether signatures of past pathogen exposure could be identified by cataloging public T cell receptors. The study used immunosequencing to profile the T cell repertoires of 666 subjects and linked those repertoires to cytomegalovirus serostatus. In addition to the first cohort of 650 to 800 subjects, a separate validation cohort of 100 to 150 different subjects was used. High-throughput TCR immunosequencing, statistical association of individual TCRs with disease status, and machine learning were combined to predict cytomegalovirus infection status. A later analysis re-examined previously published TCR beta repertoires from just over 650 donors and added high-resolution HLA genotyping to investigate patterns of TCR occurrence. Rather than drawing on any new phenotypic data, the later analysis identified candidate immune exposures from TCR beta sequences and the way those sequences occurred across donors. To decide whether each TCR beta V gene segment behaved as functional or pseudogenic, an earlier analysis of approximately 620 of the donors relied on high-throughput TCR beta sequencing. Donor age, sex, ethnicity and CMV serostatus were compiled alongside the repertoire data. A later genetic analysis took genome-wide SNP genotypes for about 65% of the roughly 670 donors and used that subset as a discovery cohort. Every repertoire in the discovery cohort had been generated on one and the same sequencing platform. HLA typing included class I and class II loci at four-digit resolution. Typing coverage differed by locus: A, B, C, DRB1 and DQB1 were typed in about 629-640 donors, DQA1 in about 510, DPA1 in some 570, and DPB1 in just under 480. A handful of DR-DQ haplotypes were treated as single units for association and clustering because of strong linkage in the cohort. Among 350 to 400 genotyped donors of the cohort, an average of around 240,000 unique TCR beta nucleotide sequences were sequenced per donor, roughly a sixth of them non-productive. Study-wide conclusions, independent of this receptor: In a later analysis, around 17,000 TCR beta sequences were associated with specific HLA alleles at a false discovery rate of 0.05. Most TCR sequences were observed very rarely across donors, whereas some public TCRs were present in many individuals. In an earlier analysis of 587 of the donors, most TCR beta V segments appeared in productive rearrangements about 87% or about 30% of the time, broadly matching IMGT annotations. In a later genetic analysis, a missense DCLRE1C variant was associated with V-gene and J-gene trimming of TCR beta chains, and the association was replicated in an independent cohort. Because counts were too low, fewer than 20 rarely observed V segments, including chromosome 9 orphons, were excluded from the earlier analysis of 587 of the donors. A group of highly shared sequence variants was considered likely to be a technical artifact of the sequencing pipeline. Several of the top co-occurrence clusters appeared to be linked to parvovirus B19, influenza, CMV and Epstein-Barr virus, according to a later analysis. A further reported finding was that TCR beta sequences accurately predicted the HLA-A and HLA-B alleles for most subjects in the first cohort. A later analysis found that TCR association rates varied across HLA loci, with DRB1 alleles showing the most associated TCRs and HLA-C alleles the fewest. The authors suggested that the approach could potentially be extended to other disease states and immunological phenotypes. Roughly uniform sequencing depth across donors was assumed in presence/absence analyses, although this assumption may not hold. Linkage disequilibrium might explain the correlated functional status among segregating V segments, but an unknown experimental factor could not be excluded. In vitro tests confirmed that a few of the cytomegalovirus-associated TCR beta chains recognize cytomegalovirus antigens. The classifier was reported to diagnose cytomegalovirus status with high specificity and sensitivity in both the original and validation cohorts. According to a later analysis, most CMV-associated TCR beta chains appeared to be HLA-restricted, and the HLA associations seemed to be driven largely by CMV exposure. In this cohort, only TCR beta chains were sequenced, and detectable features were limited by the absence of alpha or paired-chain data. Strong co-occurrence of HLA alleles, especially DR and DQ, made assigning TCR associations to individual alleles difficult. CMV serostatus was the only immune exposure information available for the cohort. In a later analysis, HLA-associated TCR beta chains showed more clonal expansion and lower generation probabilities than non-associated chains that were equally common. In a later genetic analysis, fewer N-insertions in productive TCRs were reported among donors in an Asian-associated ancestry cluster than the approximately 710-donor mean. Because HLA typing was unavailable for some donors at each locus, only the typed subset was used in association tests. The study listed 150 to 200 TCR beta chains as associated with cytomegalovirus.

Library preparation was by the immunoSEQ multiplex PCR assay. A mixture of 60 forward primers for TCR Vbeta segments and 13 reverse primers for TCR Jbeta segments was used in the multiplex PCR. The CDR3 region of rearranged TCR beta genes was amplified from genomic DNA by a multiplex PCR assay. On the Illumina HiSeq System, the amplified TCR beta libraries were sequenced as 87-base-pair reads. Concerning the study's data processing: A later analysis counted approximately 74 million unique TCR beta chains across the 640 or so repertoires, and some 11 million of these chains were shared by at least two donors. Raw reads were error-corrected and collapsed into unique sequences with a nearest-neighbor algorithm that merged closely related sequences to remove PCR and sequencing errors. V, D and J gene segments were assigned by aligning CDR3 sequences to IMGT reference sequences. For a sequence to be retained, a match of at least six nucleotides was required to both a V gene segment and a J gene segment. A rearrangement was called productive if the CDR3 had no stop codons and remained in frame with V and J, and every other rearrangement was called non-productive. Following IMGT convention, CDR3 was defined as the stretch from the second conserved V-encoded cysteine up to the conserved J-encoded phenylalanine. In an earlier analysis of more than 550 of the donors, sequences lacking an unambiguous match to a single V gene segment were excluded. An earlier analysis of several hundred of the donors classified V segments as functional when productive rearrangements were above 56.7% and as segregating when the standard deviation between donors was above 5%. A statistical classification framework was built to diagnose cytomegalovirus status from the catalog of TCR beta chain sequences. V and J gene assignment, in a later analysis, came from comparing TCR nucleotide sequences with IMGT/GENE-DB human TR gene sequences. In a later analysis, CDR3 sequences and most-parsimonious VDJ recombination scenarios were assigned using the TCRdist pipeline. In a later analysis, every TCR beta chain was defined by the combination of its CDR3 amino acid sequence and its V-gene family, and reads without a unique V-gene family were dropped. To address suspected cross-contamination and a sequencing artifact, a later analysis removed a few hundred highly shared, low-generation-probability nucleotide sequences. In a later analysis, a clonal expansion index for each public chain was calculated from normalized within-repertoire ranks of inferred template counts. In a later analysis, generation probabilities were computed using a VDJ recombination model fitted to out-of-frame rearrangements, and the results were checked against IGoR. A later analysis scored TCR-TCR, TCR-HLA and TCR-CMV co-occurrence with hypergeometric tests, applying a repertoire-size bias correction to TCR pairs. False discovery rates were estimated in a later analysis by permuting HLA or CMV assignments 20 times. In a later analysis, co-occurring TCRs were grouped using DBSCAN, with TCRdist sequence similarity added in when clustering inside HLA-allele-positive subsets. Co-occurrence clustering excluded repertoires with fewer than 30,000 or more than 120,000 public chains, plus five with anomalous nucleotide sharing. TCRdb provides this immuneACCESS table in a form limited to in-frame rearrangements. Some clones are lacking; in checked studies, under half of them reflect an unresolved V gene, and why the rest are absent is not known. For V, J and clone size, that table is used; D and trimming come from the DNA. The sample data list approximately 54,000 clones, and more than 65% of these were observed just once. The ten largest clonotypes hold 3% to 3.5% of the sample.

The cohort was made up of 500 to 850 healthy bone marrow donors. At the time of sampling, all cohort members were nominally healthy, though unrecorded immune exposures were likely present. The donor was CMV seronegative and belonged to the group of 350 or so seronegative cohort members. A peripheral blood sample was collected from each donor, and TCR beta sequencing was performed on peripheral blood mononuclear cells. The Qiagen DNeasy Blood Extraction Kit was used to extract genomic DNA from the blood cell samples. This clone was seen a handful of times. Which antigen it targets is not known. Base qualities are not provided; no much larger clone lies one nucleotide away. This sequence originates from a woman under 30 in good health and CMV-seronegative. Sequencing was done on a sample of PBMCs.

The CDR3 protein sequence reads: CASSELGQGYTEAFF. The nucleotide sequence reads as follows: TGTGCCAGCTCAGAGTTAGGACAGGGTTACACTGAAGCTTTCTTT. The sequence links TRBV18 to TRBJ1-1, with 8 bases aligning to TRBD1. For this chain, trimming is 5 bases at the V end and 3 bases at the J end, and the number of junction bases without a gene match is 8. Counted from cysteine to phenylalanine, this CDR3 has 15 amino acids. The CDR3 DNA has 45 bases and is translated from base 1. For CDR1 and CDR2, the germline V gene lists KGHSH and LQKENI.